This TCR beta chain was documented in a study of response to subunit inactivated influenza vaccine. Notes on the study in general: Each seasonal influenza vaccination, the authors suggested, recruits few new T cells.

V shed 4 bases and J 7 bases; nucleotides not matched to a gene: 5. Germline V gene data show CDR1 as SGHTA and CDR2 as FQGTGA. CDR3 length: 15 residues. TCRdb analysed the RT-PCR reads with MiXCR anew, one entry per CDR3 protein. This table holds under 950,000 distinct CDR3 sequences, less than 25% found once. Regarding this clonotype: What it recognizes is unknown.

J is TRBJ2-2 and V is TRBV7-3; TRBD2 aligns across 11 bases. The input for sequencing was PBMCs from blood, taken less than 6 days after vaccination. The sequence came from a man aged 45 to 65 who received an inactivated influenza vaccine. The CDR3 spells CASSSTSGSNGELFF. The DNA of the CDR3 is TGTGCCAGCAGCTCAACTAGCGGGAGCAACGGGGAGCTGTTTTTT.